This TCR beta chain was recovered during a study of T cell changes during pregnancy in multiple sclerosis. Sequencing was performed with immunoSEQ multiplex PCR; in TCRdb, only in-frame clones are kept and a portion is missing. Among approximately 90,000 clones, 94% were seen once, and the ten largest hold 0.7% to 1%. V lost 4 bases and J 0 bases, leaving 13 bases between the germline ends. Looked up from germline, CDR1 is SGHAT and CDR2 is FQNNGV. CDR3 length: 16 amino acids. Material: peripheral blood, obtained in the third trimester of pregnancy. The V and J genes are TRBV11-2 and TRBJ2-1; D is unresolved. The sequence was collected from a female donor with multiple sclerosis, enrolled in a pregnancy study. The CDR3 sequence: CASSWRRLASYNEQFF. The CDR3, as DNA: TGTGCCAGCAGCTGGCGTCGACTTGCCTCCTACAATGAGCAGTTCTTC.